The 18 T cell receptor beta chains given below trace back to one sample, sequenced in a study of blood T cell repertoires in COVID-19. Sequencing was performed with immunoSEQ multiplex PCR; in TCRdb, only in-frame clones are kept and a portion is missing. This table has 200,000 to 300,000 clones, roughly 83% appearing once. The sequenced sample was PBMCs or T cells enriched from blood (not recorded which). Receptor source: a woman aged 45 to 65 who had recovered from COVID-19.

The V gene is TRBV6-1, the J gene TRBJ1-4; D unresolved. Germline CDR1 is MNHNS and CDR2 is SASEGT. Deletions cut 8 bases from V and 4 bases from J, with 5 bases between. The CDR3 extends over 11 amino acids. This chain's CDR3 is CASGLNEKLFF. The CDR3 DNA reads TGTGCCAGCGGCCTTAATGAAAAACTGTTTTTT.

V gene TRBV28 combines with J gene TRBJ1-6; D remains unclear. This CDR3 region has 14 residues. Looked up from germline, CDR1 is MDHEN and CDR2 is SYDVKM. Deletions cut 3 bases from V and 5 bases from J, with 8 bases between. This chain's CDR3 is CASSLHRDNSPLHF. As DNA, the CDR3 is TGTGCCAGCAGTTTGCACAGAGATAATTCACCCCTCCACTTT.

V gene TRBV28 combines with J gene TRBJ1-2; possibly TRBD1 for D (6 bases). Germline V CDR1 and CDR2: MDHEN, SYDVKM. This CDR3 comprises 15 residues. V was trimmed by 7 bases and J by 7 bases, leaving 22 bases between them. The CDR3 DNA follows: TGTGCCAGCACCCCTATTACGACAGGAAACATTGGCTACACCTTC. Its protein product is CASTPITTGNIGYTF.

The V call is TRBV28, the J call TRBJ1-1; maybe TRBD1 (5 bases). CDR3 length equals 15 residues. Between the trimmed V and J ends, which lost 7 bases and 3 bases, there was a span of 18 bases. The germline V gene has CDR1 MDHEN and CDR2 SYDVKM. This CDR3 is CASTETQGLYTEAFF. CDR3 in DNA: TGTGCCAGCACCGAGACGCAGGGATTGTACACTGAAGCTTTCTTT.

The chain couples TRBV6-5 to TRBJ2-2, with a possible D match to TRBD2 (6 bases). The length of the CDR3 is 13 residues. The germline gives CDR1 MNHEY, CDR2 SVGAGI. Between the trimmed V and J ends, which lost 6 bases and 6 bases, there was a span of 11 bases. Written as DNA, the CDR3 is TGTGCCAGCAGCCGAATAGCGGCCGGGGAGCTGTTTTTT. Translating it yields CASSRIAAGELFF.

V usage is TRBV18 and J usage is TRBJ2-6; D is unresolved. The CDR3 is made up of 16 amino acids. V lost 2 bases and J lost 2, with 10 bases in between. CDR1 is KGHSH and CDR2 is LQKENI in the germline V gene. The CDR3 nucleotides read TGTGCCAGCTCACCAACCGGGTCCCCTGGGGCCAACGTCCTGACTTTC. Protein: CASSPTGSPGANVLTF.

The rearrangement links TRBV9 to TRBJ1-4, with a tentative D call TRBD1 (6 bases). This CDR3 has 12 residues. The V and J ends lost 0 bases and 13 bases respectively, with 10 bases between them. Germline V gene data show CDR1 as SGDLS and CDR2 as YYNGEE. CDR3 in amino acids: CASSVEQGALFF. In DNA form, the CDR3 reads TGTGCCAGCAGCGTAGAACAGGGTGCACTGTTTTTT.

The V and J genes are TRBV27 and TRBJ2-1; D is perhaps TRBD2 (6 bases). Trimming left V 7 bases short and J 1 base short, with 17 bases between. The V gene's germline CDR1 is MNHEY and CDR2 SMNVEV (reference sequence). This CDR3 contains 16 residues. In nucleotides, the CDR3 is TGTGCCAGCACTCGAGGAGGGGTGAGATCCTACAATGAGCAGTTCTTC. Translated: CASTRGGVRSYNEQFF.

V gene TRBV4-3 combines with J gene TRBJ1-4; D possibly corresponds to TRBD1 (6 bases). The CDR3 sequence is 14 residues long. CDR1 is LGHNA, CDR2 YSLEER, per germline. Trimming removed 1 base from V and 3 bases from J, with 6 bases in between. The CDR3 DNA reads TGCGCCAGCAGCCAAGGGACAGCTAATGAAAAACTGTTTTTT. Its protein is CASSQGTANEKLFF.

This clone occurred a few times. The chain is built from TRBV6-5 and TRBJ1-2; D possibly corresponds to TRBD1 (5 bases). The CDR3 is made up of 15 amino acids. Trimming removed 2 bases from V and 1 base from J, with 11 bases in between. CDR1 and CDR2 from the germline V gene are MNHEY and SVGAGI. This CDR3 is CASSYLYGGNYGYTF. CDR3 DNA: TGTGCCAGCAGTTACCTTTACGGGGGTAACTATGGCTACACCTTC.

The gene calls are TRBV14 and TRBJ1-3; TRBD1 might be the D (6 bases). This CDR3 has 13 residues. V lost 5 bases, J lost 7 bases, and 12 bases lay in between. Germline-derived CDR1 and CDR2 are SGHDN and FVKESK. Here the CDR3 DNA reads TGTGCCAGCAGCTTCCAGGGGAAGAACACCATATATTTT. It encodes CASSFQGKNTIYF.

The chain carries TRBV6-5 and TRBJ1-1, with 8 nucleotides matching TRBD1. J lost 1 base, V lost 8 bases, and 9 bases had no gene match. This CDR3 comprises 15 residues. Looked up from germline, CDR1 is MNHEY and CDR2 is SVGAGI. The CDR3 nucleotides read TGTGCCAGCCCGGACAGGGAACGGGGGAACACTGAAGCTTTCTTT. Translation: CASPDRERGNTEAFF.

This clone was recorded a few times. The chain has TRBV7-2 and TRBJ2-3, with D unclear. CDR1 is SGHTA, CDR2 FQGNSA, per germline. The CDR3 spans 13 residues. Trimming left V 2 bases short and J 4 bases short, with 7 bases between. The CDR3 nucleotides are TGTGCCAGCAGCTTATATGGGCCAGATACGCAGTATTTT. Residues: CASSLYGPDTQYF.

The chain joins TRBV6-5 to TRBJ2-6; D unresolved. The germline V gene has CDR1 MNHEY and CDR2 SVGAGI. V shed 5 bases and J shed 9 bases, with 11 bases lying between them. This CDR3 region has 13 residues. CDR3 protein: CASSPTSFNVLTF. The CDR3 DNA reads as TGTGCCAGCAGTCCGACATCTTTCAACGTCCTGACTTTC.

The rearrangement uses TRBV7-9 and TRBJ1-3; D ambiguous. CDR1 and CDR2 (germline): SEHNR, FQNEAQ (reference sequence). The CDR3 consists of 14 residues. The ends were cut back, 5 bases at V and 0 bases at J, with 8 bases in the middle. This CDR3 reads CASSRGNSGNTIYF. The CDR3 coding sequence is TGTGCCAGCAGCCGAGGAAACTCTGGAAACACCATATATTTT.

The chain couples TRBV2 to TRBJ1-5; unclear D gene. Germline V lookup: CDR1 SNHLY, CDR2 FYNNEI. The CDR3 is made up of 13 amino acids. Between the trimmed V and J ends, which lost 7 bases and 3 bases, there was a span of 10 bases. CDR3 loop: CASKGRVNQPQHF. The CDR3 region has the DNA TGTGCCAGCAAAGGTCGGGTCAATCAGCCCCAGCATTTT.

The CDR3 loop reads CASGSGNTEAFF. The CDR3 DNA sequence: TGTGCCAGCGGGAGTGGGAACACTGAAGCTTTCTTT. The genes are TRBV19 and TRBJ1-1; D ambiguous. The V gene lost 9 bases and the J gene lost 1 base, with 9 bases spanning the gap. This CDR3 is 12 amino acids long. Germline loops: CDR1 LNHDA, CDR2 SQIVND (reference sequence).

This clone was seen once. The J gene is TRBJ1-2, the V gene TRBV18; the match to TRBD1 covers 7 bases. The germline V gene has CDR1 KGHSH and CDR2 LQKENI. The CDR3 loop spans 14 amino acids. V trimming: 3 bases; J trimming: 2 bases; junction bases outside the gene matches: 3. The CDR3 DNA follows: TGTGCCAGCTCACCCGGACAGGACAACTATGGCTACACCTTC. This codes for CASSPGQDNYGYTF.